This passage covers 13 T cell receptor beta chains from one sample sequenced in a study of T cell responses to AZD1222 COVID-19 vaccine. TCRdb's copy holds only in-frame clones and misses some; the assay was immunoSEQ multiplex PCR. This sample yields 90,000 to 150,000 clones, of which under 90% are seen a single time; 7% to 8% belongs to the top ten. Sequenced material: peripheral blood, taken on day 0 of AZD1222 vaccination. Receptors originate from an adult in good health.

The chain's CDR3 is CASSEKGSSSYNSPLHF. CDR3 bases: TGTGCCAGCAGTGAAAAGGGATCAAGCTCCTATAATTCACCCCTCCACTTT. This rearrangement joins TRBV6-1 to TRBJ1-6; no definite D call. Germline V gene lookup returns CDR1 MNHNS and CDR2 SASEGT. Trimming removed 2 bases from V and 0 bases from J, with 11 bases in between. The CDR3 runs 17 residues.

The chain uses TRBV27 and TRBJ2-7; TRBD1 matches at 7 bases. CDR1 and CDR2 from the germline V gene are MNHEY and SMNVEV (reference sequence). The CDR3 is made up of 15 amino acids. J gave up 0 bases and V 6 bases, and 8 bases lay outside the gene matches. Here the CDR3 reads CASSTRQGYSYEQYF. The CDR3 nucleotides read TGTGCCAGCAGCACCCGACAGGGATACTCCTACGAGCAGTACTTC.

The rearrangement joins TRBV6-4 to TRBJ1-2; no clear D gene. The V gene lost 3 bases and the J gene lost 3 bases, with 11 bases spanning the gap. The CDR3 is made up of 14 amino acids. CDR1 and CDR2 from the germline V gene are MRHNA and SNTAGT. Here the CDR3 reads CASSEQERDYGYTF. CDR3 in DNA: TGTGCCAGCAGTGAGCAGGAGAGGGACTATGGCTACACCTTC.

This chain connects TRBV11-2 to TRBJ2-7, with a possible D match to TRBD2 (5 bases). CDR1 is SGHAT, CDR2 FQNNGV, per germline. CDR3 length equals 12 residues. The V end was cut by 5 bases, the J end by 12 bases, with 17 bases between. The CDR3 loop is CASSTRVSRTYF. CDR3 DNA: TGTGCCAGCAGCACGAGGGTCTCCCGTACGTACTTC.

The chain joins TRBV7-9 to TRBJ2-7; D possibly matches TRBD1 or TRBD2 (5 bases each). Trimming took 4 bases from V and 0 from J, leaving 13 bases between them. The CDR3 length is 15 residues. In germline, CDR1 is SEHNR, CDR2 FQNEAQ (reference sequence). CDR3 nucleotides: TGTGCCAGCAGCTCCCCAGGGAGAAACTCCTACGAGCAGTACTTC. Translated: CASSSPGRNSYEQYF.

This chain joins TRBV18 and TRBJ1-5, with D possibly matching TRBD1 (6 bases). The germline gives CDR1 KGHSH, CDR2 LQKENI. CDR3 length equals 16 residues. V lost 2 bases to trimming and J lost 3 bases, with 14 bases between them. This chain's CDR3 is CASSPGGGQLNQPQHF. The DNA for the CDR3 is TGTGCCAGCTCACCAGGAGGGGGACAACTCAATCAGCCCCAGCATTTT. Drawing the rest from reference TRBV18 and TRBJ1-5, the complete variable domain is NAGVMQNPRHLVRRRGQEARLRCSPMKGHSHVYWYRQLPEEGLKFMVYLQKENIIDESGMPKERFSAEFPKEGPSILRIQQVVRGDSAAYFCASSPGGGQLNQPQHFGDGTRLSIL.

This chain uses TRBV18 with TRBJ1-2, with no clear D. The V end was cut by 2 bases, the J end by 3 bases, with 13 bases between. Germline V gene lookup returns CDR1 KGHSH and CDR2 LQKENI. This CDR3 comprises 15 residues. The CDR3: CASSPSGEVYYGYTF. Written as DNA, the CDR3 is TGTGCCAGCTCACCAAGCGGGGAGGTCTACTATGGCTACACCTTC.

The chain carries TRBV3-1 (or the pseudogene TRBV3-2) and TRBJ1-6, with 9 bases lining up with TRBD1. J was trimmed by 9 bases and V by 1 base; bases with no gene match: 7. Germline-derived CDR1 and CDR2 are LGHDT and YNNKEL (reference sequence). The length of the CDR3 is 16 residues. CDR3 DNA sequence: TGTGCCAGCAGCCAAGCCGGACAGGGGAGATTTTCACCCCTCCACTTT. It yields the protein CASSQAGQGRFSPLHF.

V is TRBV3-1 (or the pseudogene TRBV3-2) and J is TRBJ1-1, with TRBD1 matching over 7 bases. V lost 0 bases, J lost 2 bases, and 3 bases stayed unmatched. The CDR3 consists of 15 residues. From germline, CDR1 is LGHDT and CDR2 YNNKEL (reference sequence). The CDR3 DNA sequence: TGTGCCAGCAGCCAAGAACAGGGGAGAAACACTGAAGCTTTCTTT. Protein sequence: CASSQEQGRNTEAFF.

The genes are TRBV28 and TRBJ2-5; D gene uncertain. Germline V gives CDR1 MDHEN, CDR2 SYDVKM. CDR3 length: 13 amino acids. The germline V and J ends were trimmed by 5 bases and 1 base, with 8 bases remaining between them. The CDR3 region has the DNA TGTGCCAGCAGTCGTAACAGCCAAGAGACCCAGTACTTC. It codes for CASSRNSQETQYF.

This chain uses TRBV6-6 with TRBJ2-3; 9 bases fit TRBD2. The ends lost 2 bases at V and 2 bases at J; junction bases unmatched: 5. The CDR3 is made up of 16 amino acids. Germline-derived CDR1 and CDR2 are MNHNY and SVGAGI (reference sequence). CDR3 DNA: TGTGCCAGCAGTTACAGGCTAGCGGGAAACACAGATACGCAGTATTTT. As protein: CASSYRLAGNTDTQYF.

The J gene is TRBJ2-7, the V gene TRBV2; 9 bases map to TRBD1. Germline assignment: CDR1 SNHLY and CDR2 FYNNEI. CDR3 length: 13 amino acids. V shed 8 bases, J shed 1 base, and the junction held 3 bases outside the gene matches. The CDR3 loop reads CASRTGESYEQYF. CDR3 bases: TGTGCCAGCCGGACAGGGGAATCCTACGAGCAGTACTTC.

The rearrangement joins TRBV5-1 to TRBJ2-5, with D possibly matching TRBD2 (6 bases). Germline V gene data show CDR1 as SGHRS and CDR2 as YFSETQ. The CDR3 extends over 14 amino acids. V lost 0 bases to trimming and J lost 3 bases, with 9 bases between them. CDR3 nucleotide sequence: TGCGCCAGCAGCTTGGCCTGGGGGGAAGAGACCCAGTACTTC. It is translated as CASSLAWGEETQYF.